This passage covers 18 T cell receptor beta chains from one sample sequenced in a study of control samples from healthy donors and cancer patients. Generated by immunoSEQ multiplex PCR, the TCRdb table keeps only in-frame clones and is missing some. Among 400,000 to 500,000 clones listed, 80% to 95% were seen once. Sample: PBMCs. The receptors were sampled from a middle-aged man with head and neck cancer.

V usage is TRBV28 and J usage is TRBJ2-1, with TRBD2 identical over 7 bases. This CDR3 is built from 17 residues. CDR1 and CDR2 from the germline V gene are MDHEN and SYDVKM. V was pared by 3 bases and J by 6 bases, with 14 bases of the junction left unmatched. CDR3 bases: TGTGCCAGCAGTTTTTATCAACTAGCGAATCAGGGCAATGAGCAGTTCTTC. Protein: CASSFYQLANQGNEQFF.

V is TRBV30 and J is TRBJ2-1; D is undetermined. Germline V gene data show CDR1 as GTSNPN and CDR2 as SVGIG (reference sequence). V lost 0 bases and J 5 bases, leaving 11 bases between the germline ends. The CDR3 is made up of 14 amino acids. CDR3 in DNA: TGTGCCTGGAGTGTAGGTACGCTACACAATGAGCAGTTCTTC. Protein product: CAWSVGTLHNEQFF.

The rearrangement uses TRBV3-1 (or the pseudogene TRBV3-2) and TRBJ2-7; D remains ambiguous. CDR1 is LGHDT and CDR2 is YNNKEL in the germline V gene (reference sequence). The V gene lost 0 bases and the J gene lost 7 bases, with 10 bases spanning the gap. This CDR3 spans 13 amino acids. Here the CDR3 reads CASSQDRAREQYF. CDR3 nucleotide sequence: TGTGCCAGCAGCCAAGATCGTGCCCGGGAGCAGTACTTC.

The table lists this clone with a few counts. This chain uses TRBV7-2 with TRBJ1-1; a weak D match, TRBD1 (5 bases). Germline CDR1 reads SGHTA; CDR2 reads FQGNSA. Trimming took 3 bases from V and 1 from J, leaving 9 bases between them. CDR3 size: 14 residues. CDR3 sequence reads: CASSLGGPNTEAFF. As DNA, the CDR3 is TGTGCCAGCAGCTTGGGGGGACCGAACACTGAAGCTTTCTTT.

This chain joins TRBV7-9 and TRBJ1-3, with D maybe TRBD1 (5 bases). Germline V gene data show CDR1 as SEHNR and CDR2 as FQNEAQ (reference sequence). The CDR3 is made up of 16 amino acids. Trimming left V 1 base short and J 8 bases short, with 18 bases between. The CDR3 DNA reads TGTGCCAGCAGCTTAGATGGGGGACCGAGGGGAGACACCATATATTTT. Its protein is CASSLDGGPRGDTIYF.

The rearrangement uses TRBV23-1 and TRBJ2-2, with D uncertain. TRBV23-1 is designated an ORF whose function remains uncertain. The V end lost 1 base, the J end lost 3 bases, and 6 bases lay between the germline ends. The CDR3 is 14 residues long. The CDR3 coding sequence is TGCGCCAGCAGTCAATTACAGCACACCGGGGAGCTGTTTTTT. This translates into CASSQLQHTGELFF.

V and J are TRBV6-5 and TRBJ1-5; D is perhaps TRBD1 (6 bases). Trimming took off 5 bases at V and 5 bases at J, with 13 bases between the two ends. The CDR3 loop spans 14 amino acids. Germline lookup yields CDR1 MNHEY and CDR2 SVGAGI. The CDR3 is CASSNTGIDQPQHF. The CDR3 DNA is TGTGCCAGCAGTAACACAGGGATAGATCAGCCCCAGCATTTT.

This sequence joins TRBV7-9 and TRBJ2-5; TRBD2 matches at 11 bases. The germline gives CDR1 SEHNR, CDR2 FQNEAQ (reference sequence). Trimming removed 1 base from V and 2 bases from J; junction bases left unmatched: 3. The CDR3 is made up of 16 amino acids. Here the CDR3 reads CASSLGRLAGQETQYF. The CDR3 DNA reads TGTGCCAGCAGCTTAGGAAGACTAGCGGGGCAAGAGACCCAGTACTTC.

In this sample, this clone turned up once. The chain combines TRBV4-2 with TRBJ2-1; no clear D. Trimming stripped 0 bases from V and 0 bases from J, with 6 bases between. This CDR3 contains 15 residues. Germline lookup yields CDR1 LGHNA and CDR2 YNFKEQ. Written as DNA, the CDR3 is TGTGCCAGCAGCCAAGAAATTAGCTCCTACAATGAGCAGTTCTTC. Protein: CASSQEISSYNEQFF.

Concerning this clone: The sample carries other DNA sequences with the same CDR3. The rearrangement links TRBV27 to TRBJ1-2; no clear D. V was cut by 3 bases and J by 2 bases, with 7 bases left in between. The length of the CDR3 is 13 residues. Germline CDR1 MNHEY, CDR2 SMNVEV (reference sequence). The CDR3 here is CASSFGRNYGYTF. The CDR3 DNA reads TGTGCCAGCAGTTTCGGCAGGAACTATGGCTACACCTTC.

In this sample, this clone turned up once. The V gene is TRBV29-1, the J gene TRBJ2-1, with D unresolved. Germline CDR1 reads SQVTM; CDR2 reads ANQGSEA. Trimming took off 4 bases at V and 7 bases at J, with 14 bases between the two ends. CDR3 length: 13 residues. The CDR3 spells CSVVVSRINEQFF. CDR3 sequence (DNA): TGCAGCGTTGTAGTTAGTAGAATTAATGAGCAGTTCTTC.

This chain joins TRBV9 and TRBJ2-7; D is possibly TRBD1 (6 bases). Trimming took off 2 bases at V and 6 bases at J, with 12 bases between the two ends. Per germline, CDR1 SGDLS and CDR2 YYNGEE. The length of the CDR3 is 13 residues. Written as DNA, the CDR3 is TGTGCCAGCAGCGTTACCCCAGGGGTCGAGCAGTACTTC. This translates into CASSVTPGVEQYF.

The J gene is TRBJ2-1, the V gene TRBV5-3; 8 bases map to TRBD2. TRBV5-3 is placed among ORFs of uncertain function. J was trimmed by 8 bases and V by 4 bases; bases with no gene match: 11. This CDR3 comprises 15 residues. The CDR3 region is CARSRSGISRYEQFF. The CDR3 DNA follows: TGTGCCAGAAGCCGTAGCGGGATCTCAAGGTATGAGCAGTTCTTC.

V usage is TRBV7-2 and J usage is TRBJ1-1; possible D gene TRBD1, 6 bases. V lost 1 base to trimming and J lost 4 bases, with 10 bases between them. CDR3 length: 14 amino acids. The germline CDR1 and CDR2 sequences are SGHTA and FQGNSA. In nucleotides, the CDR3 is TGTGCCAGCAGCTTAGATACAGGGCCCACTGAAGCTTTCTTT. This codes for CASSLDTGPTEAFF.

The chain is built from TRBV7-2 and TRBJ2-7, with D possibly matching TRBD2 (5 bases). The CDR3 length is 12 residues. Germline loops: CDR1 SGHTA, CDR2 FQGNSA. Trimming shortened V by 0 bases and J by 6 bases, and 6 bases separated the two germline ends. CDR3 in DNA: TGTGCCAGCAGCTTAGCCGGGATCGAGCAGTACTTC. It codes for CASSLAGIEQYF.

This chain connects TRBV5-4 to TRBJ2-2; D not certain. Germline V gene sequence: CDR1 SGHNT, CDR2 YYREEE (reference sequence). Trimming removed 4 bases from V and 7 bases from J, with 8 bases in between. The CDR3 has 12 residues. CDR3 in amino acids: CASSLPSGELFF. The CDR3, as DNA: TGTGCCAGCAGCCTCCCGAGCGGGGAGCTGTTTTTT.

The chain links TRBV11-3 to TRBJ1-6; 9 bases align to TRBD1. This CDR3 has 14 amino acids. Trimming took 1 base from V and 8 from J; bases not matched to a gene: 0. Germline CDR1 is SGHNT and CDR2 is YENEEA. CDR3 loop: CASSLGTGDSPLHF. CDR3 in DNA: TGTGCCAGCAGCTTAGGGACAGGGGATTCACCCCTCCACTTT. Full variable domain (rest looked up from reference TRBV11-3 and TRBJ1-6): EAGVVQSPRYKIIEKKQPVAFWCNPISGHNTLYWYLQNLGQGPELLIRYENEEAVDDSQLPKDRFSAERLKGVDSTLKIQPAELGDSAVYLCASSLGTGDSPLHFGNGTRLTVT.

The chain couples TRBV6-2 or TRBV6-3 to TRBJ2-6; D remains ambiguous. The length of the CDR3 is 18 residues. The germline V gene encodes CDR1 MNHEY and CDR2 SVGEGT. V lost 2 bases, J lost 4 bases, and 18 bases lay in between. CDR3 region: CASSYPFARSSGANVLTF. The CDR3 DNA is TGTGCCAGCAGTTACCCTTTCGCCAGGTCTTCGGGGGCCAACGTCCTGACTTTC.